One and the same sample provided the 32 T cell receptor beta chains below, sequenced in a study of early T cells in non-severe SARS-CoV-2 infection. MiXCR, run by TCRdb on the 5' RACE reads, gives a single entry per CDR3 protein. This table has 30,000 or so distinct CDR3 sequences, approximately 5.2% appearing once. The sample taken for sequencing was whole blood. All receptors derive from an adult who was a healthcare worker with PCR-confirmed SARS-CoV-2 infection or an uninfected control (not recorded which).

Ten or more counts support this clonotype. The rearrangement links TRBV13 to TRBJ2-1, with TRBD2 as a possible D gene (7 bases). In germline, CDR1 is PRHDT, CDR2 FYEKMQ (reference sequence). The V and J ends lost 4 bases and 2 bases respectively, with 21 bases between them. CDR3 length equals 18 residues. CDR3 DNA: TGTGCCAGCAGCTCCACAAGCCCTGGGGGGGGCCCCTACAATGAGCAGTTCTTC. Its translation is CASSSTSPGGGPYNEQFF.

This clonotype was counted at least ten times. The gene calls are TRBV18 and TRBJ2-7; D uncertain. The V gene's germline CDR1 is KGHSH and CDR2 LQKENI. This CDR3 comprises 12 residues. V lost 2 bases to trimming and J lost 7 bases, with 9 bases between them. CDR3 protein: CASSPRPGEQYF. CDR3 sequence (DNA): TGTGCCAGCTCACCAAGGCCCGGGGAGCAGTACTTC.

The V gene is TRBV5-1, the J gene TRBJ2-7; D may be TRBD2 (5 bases). The CDR3 is 14 amino acids. CDR1 is SGHRS and CDR2 is YFSETQ in the germline V gene. The V end lost 0 bases, the J end lost 7 bases, and 14 bases lay between the germline ends. CDR3 DNA sequence: TGCGCCAGCAGCTTGGTCCGGGGTACCGGGGAGCAGTACTTC. Protein: CASSLVRGTGEQYF.

This clonotype was picked up a small number of times. The V call is TRBV2, the J call TRBJ2-1; 14 nucleotides line up with TRBD2. Germline values: CDR1 SNHLY, CDR2 FYNNEI. The CDR3 is made up of 18 amino acids. The J segment lost 3 bases and the V segment lost 2 bases, leaving 6 bases of the junction unmatched. In DNA, the CDR3 is TGTGCCAGCAGTGAATTGGGGACTAGCGGGAGTCTCTACAATGAGCAGTTCTTC. Protein product: CASSELGTSGSLYNEQFF.

At least ten counts were recorded for this clonotype. The V gene is TRBV7-6, the J gene TRBJ2-5; unclear D gene. The V end lost 0 bases, the J end lost 5 bases, and 13 bases lay between the germline ends. The CDR3 covers 15 residues. CDR1 is SGHVS, CDR2 FNYEAQ, per germline. CDR3 in amino acids: CASSLAYRTDETQYF. The CDR3 nucleotides are TGTGCCAGCAGCTTAGCCTATCGTACGGACGAGACCCAGTACTTC.

The chain couples TRBV29-1 to TRBJ1-2; D unclear. Germline V lookup: CDR1 SQVTM, CDR2 ANQGSEA. With 0 bases removed from V and 1 base from J, the gap between germline ends came to 6 bases. The CDR3 is made up of 13 amino acids. DNA of the CDR3: TGCAGCGTTGAAGATGTAGTTAACTATGGCTACACCTTC. Translating it yields CSVEDVVNYGYTF.

This clonotype was found many times. V gene TRBV29-1 combines with J gene TRBJ2-1, with TRBD2 identical over 11 bases. The germline V gene has CDR1 SQVTM and CDR2 ANQGSEA. The CDR3 contains 14 residues. The trim removed 3 bases at V and 5 bases at J, leaving 3 bases unmatched. The CDR3 region is CSVDLGLADNEQFF. CDR3 nucleotides: TGCAGCGTTGATCTGGGACTAGCGGACAATGAGCAGTTCTTC.

This clonotype came up a few times. The V call is TRBV7-8, the J call TRBJ2-2, with D unclear. The V end was cut by 5 bases, the J end by 6 bases, with 13 bases between. This CDR3 comprises 14 residues. From germline, CDR1 is SGHVS and CDR2 FQNEAQ. The CDR3 nucleotides are TGTGCCAGCAGCCCAACCCCTCTAGCCGGGGAGCTGTTTTTT. Translated, it gives CASSPTPLAGELFF.

Many counts were recorded for this clonotype. The chain joins TRBV11-3 to TRBJ2-3; 8 positions match TRBD1. Germline CDR1 and CDR2: SGHNT and YENEEA. The junction had 4 bases not matched to a gene; V was cut back by 1 base and J by 4 bases. The CDR3 is made up of 15 amino acids. CDR3 in amino acids: CASSLGQGISDTQYF. DNA of the CDR3: TGTGCCAGCAGCTTAGGACAGGGGATCTCAGATACGCAGTATTTT.

The chain has TRBV4-1 and TRBJ1-4, with D possibly TRBD1 on 6 matching bases. Trimming removed 0 bases from V and 10 bases from J, with 15 bases in between. Germline assignment: CDR1 MGHRA and CDR2 YSYEKL. This CDR3 has 15 amino acids. The CDR3, as DNA: TGCGCCAGCAGCCAAGATCCTACAGGGAACGGAAAACTGTTTTTT. This gives the protein CASSQDPTGNGKLFF.

CDR3: CASSFSGFYGYTF. CDR3 coding DNA: TGTGCCAGCAGTTTTTCAGGGTTCTATGGCTACACCTTC. The rearrangement uses TRBV12-3 or TRBV12-4 and TRBJ1-2; D is perhaps TRBD1 (5 bases). Trimming shortened V by 3 bases and J by 4 bases, and 9 bases separated the two germline ends. The CDR3 length is 13 residues.

This clonotype was seen ten or more times. The chain combines TRBV7-3 with TRBJ2-1; TRBD2 matches 9 bases. The germline gives CDR1 SGHTA, CDR2 FQGTGA. V trimming: 5 bases; J trimming: 10 bases; junction bases outside the gene matches: 15. The CDR3 has 16 amino acids. For the CDR3, the DNA is TGTGCCAGCAGCCCACGGCAGGCGGGAGGGCGAAGGGAGCAGTTCTTC. This codes for CASSPRQAGGRREQFF.

This clonotype has a handful of counts. The rearrangement links TRBV7-2 to TRBJ2-3; 14 bases map to TRBD2. CDR1 SGHTA and CDR2 FQGNSA come from the germline V gene. The CDR3 totals 16 residues. J gave up 5 bases and V 4 bases, and 5 bases lay outside the gene matches. CDR3 DNA: TGTGCCAGCAGCTCTGGACTAGCGGGAGGTGTAGATACGCAGTATTTT. Protein: CASSSGLAGGVDTQYF.

This clonotype was seen more than once but under ten times. The rearrangement uses TRBV5-1 and TRBJ1-1; 8 bases map to TRBD1. From germline, CDR1 is SGHRS and CDR2 YFSETQ. The ends lost 3 bases at V and 11 bases at J; junction bases unmatched: 6. This CDR3 has 12 residues. In DNA form, the CDR3 reads TGCGCCAGCAGCTCCCGGGACAGGTTGGCTTTCTTT. Translated, it gives CASSSRDRLAFF.

The genes are TRBV19 and TRBJ1-1, with D possibly matching TRBD1 (6 bases). Germline V gene lookup returns CDR1 LNHDA and CDR2 SQIVND (reference sequence). The CDR3 consists of 12 residues. The ends were cut back, 9 bases at V and 5 bases at J, with 13 bases in the middle. The CDR3 DNA reads TGTGCCAGCTCTTGGGGGCTAACTGAAGCTTTCTTT. Protein product: CASSWGLTEAFF.

This clonotype was detected many times. The chain couples TRBV20-1 to TRBJ1-5; D unresolved. Trimming took 5 bases from V and 0 from J, leaving 14 bases between them. CDR1 is DFQATT, CDR2 SNEGSKA, per germline (reference sequence). This CDR3 has 15 residues. The CDR3 bases are TGCAGTGCTGCCTGGACGGGGAATAGCAATCAGCCCCAGCATTTT. Protein: CSAAWTGNSNQPQHF.

The V and J genes are TRBV20-1 and TRBJ2-7, with TRBD2 matching over 9 bases. CDR1 DFQATT and CDR2 SNEGSKA come from the germline V gene (reference sequence). The CDR3 runs to 13 residues. Losses at the gene ends were 4 bases for V and 4 bases for J; bases not matched to a gene: 5. This CDR3 is CSATSGIEYEQYF. The CDR3 DNA is TGCAGTGCTACTAGCGGGATTGAATACGAGCAGTACTTC.

The chain carries TRBV9 and TRBJ2-1, with a possible D match to TRBD2 (6 bases). Deletions cut 2 bases from V and 6 bases from J, with 21 bases between. CDR3 length: 17 amino acids. Per germline, CDR1 SGDLS and CDR2 YYNGEE. CDR3 in amino acids: CASSVPGSGVRGNEQFF. The CDR3 DNA sequence: TGTGCCAGCAGCGTCCCCGGTAGCGGAGTAAGGGGCAATGAGCAGTTCTTC.

This clonotype was detected ten times or more. V gene TRBV29-1 combines with J gene TRBJ2-1; 11 bases map to TRBD2. With V trimmed by 7 bases and J by 8 bases, 10 bases remained unmatched. The CDR3 covers 14 residues. Germline loops: CDR1 SQVTM, CDR2 ANQGSEA. The CDR3 loop is CSDLKTSGVDEQFF. The CDR3 coding sequence is TGCAGCGACCTAAAGACTAGCGGGGTAGATGAGCAGTTCTTC.

The CDR3 loop reads CASSSPRGGPNYGYTF. CDR3 sequence (DNA): TGTGCCAGCAGCTCCCCCAGGGGAGGGCCCAACTATGGCTACACCTTC. The chain links TRBV11-2 to TRBJ1-2, with D possibly matching TRBD1 (6 bases). From germline, CDR1 is SGHAT and CDR2 FQNNGV. Between the trimmed V and J ends, which lost 4 bases and 2 bases, there was a span of 17 bases. CDR3 length equals 16 residues.

The CDR3 region has the DNA TGCGCCAGACGACACAGGGCCGGGGAGCTGTTTTTT. This encodes CARRHRAGELFF. The V and J genes are TRBV10-1 and TRBJ2-2; tentative D call: TRBD1 (6 bases). Trimming took off 9 bases at V and 6 bases at J, with 11 bases between the two ends. This CDR3 comprises 12 residues. Germline CDR1 is WNHNN and CDR2 is SYGVQD (reference sequence).

CDR3 amino acids: CSVTTSGKQFF. The CDR3, as DNA: TGCAGCGTCACGACTAGCGGGAAGCAGTTCTTC. The chain has TRBV29-1 and TRBJ2-1; TRBD2 matches 11 bases. The CDR3 is 11 residues long. Per the germline V gene, CDR1 is SQVTM and CDR2 is ANQGSEA. V dropped 6 bases and J dropped 11; count of bases not matched to a gene: 3.

V gene TRBV28 combines with J gene TRBJ2-3; D is ambiguous. The germline V gene encodes CDR1 MDHEN and CDR2 SYDVKM. Trimming took 8 bases from V and 7 from J, leaving 10 bases between them. This CDR3 is built from 11 residues. The CDR3 here is CASGYVNTQYF. For the CDR3, the DNA is TGTGCCAGCGGCTACGTAAATACGCAGTATTTT.

The sample holds many counts of this clonotype. The chain employs TRBV9 and TRBJ1-1; D is possibly TRBD1 (5 bases). Germline CDR1 and CDR2: SGDLS and YYNGEE. V dropped 6 bases and J dropped 0 bases, with 12 bases sitting between them. This CDR3 contains 14 residues. CDR3 residues: CASTNGGVNTEAFF. The DNA of the CDR3 is TGTGCCAGCACCAACGGGGGGGTGAACACTGAAGCTTTCTTT.

This clonotype came up many times. This sequence joins TRBV11-2 and TRBJ2-5, with 7 bases fitting TRBD2. Trimming removed 7 bases from V and 2 bases from J; junction bases left unmatched: 10. CDR1 SGHAT and CDR2 FQNNGV come from the germline V gene. CDR3 length equals 15 residues. The CDR3 region has the DNA TGTGCCAGCACCCTGGGGGGGAGTGGGCAAGAGACCCAGTACTTC. It specifies CASTLGGSGQETQYF.

This clonotype was seen a single time. At one boundary the junction diverges from the germline segment, which might be a read error. V is TRBV6-1 and J is TRBJ2-2, with a possible D match to TRBD2 (5 bases). This CDR3 region has 14 residues. CDR1 and CDR2 (germline): MNHNS, SASEGT. The CDR3 region is CASSVRGISGELVF. CDR3 DNA: TGTGCCAGCAGTGTCCGCGGTATCTCCGGGGAGCTGGTTTTT.

For this clonotype: One end of the junction does not line up with germline, which may come from a read error. The chain couples TRBV7-2 to TRBJ2-7, with 7 positions matching TRBD2. CDR1 and CDR2 (germline): SGHTA, FQGNSA. The CDR3 contains 16 residues. DNA for the CDR3: TGTGTCAGCAGCTCCTTAAAAGGCCTAGGGACTACCGAGCAGTACTTC. It specifies CVSSSLKGLGTTEQYF.

This clonotype has at least ten counts. The V and J genes are TRBV6-5 and TRBJ1-1; maybe TRBD1 (5 bases). The V gene lost 4 bases and the J gene lost 4 bases, with 10 bases spanning the gap. The CDR3 contains 13 residues. Germline values: CDR1 MNHEY, CDR2 SVGAGI. This CDR3 reads CASSSTVGTEAFF. The CDR3 bases are TGTGCCAGCAGTTCGACAGTGGGCACTGAAGCTTTCTTT.

The chain recombines TRBV29-1 with TRBJ1-1; D is ambiguous. Germline V lookup: CDR1 SQVTM, CDR2 ANQGSEA. Trimming took off 4 bases at V and 1 base at J, with 4 bases between the two ends. The CDR3 has 11 amino acids. CDR3 DNA sequence: TGCAGCGTTGTGTGGAACACTGAAGCTTTCTTT. It codes for CSVVWNTEAFF.

In its sample, this clonotype was seen many times. The gene calls are TRBV6-2 or TRBV6-3 and TRBJ2-1; 7 bases map to TRBD2. Trimming took 2 bases from V and 8 from J; bases not matched to a gene: 6. Germline V gene data show CDR1 as MNHEY and CDR2 as SVGEGT. The length of the CDR3 is 14 residues. The CDR3 region is CASSYGGRRYEQFF. The CDR3 coding sequence is TGTGCCAGCAGTTACGGCGGGAGAAGGTATGAGCAGTTCTTC.

The sample holds a few counts of this clonotype. This sequence joins TRBV28 and TRBJ2-4, with 7 bases aligning to TRBD2. Per the germline V gene, CDR1 is MDHEN and CDR2 is SYDVKM. The V gene end was trimmed by 3 bases and the J gene end by 6 bases; junction bases not matched to a gene: 11. The CDR3 sequence is 16 residues long. DNA of the CDR3: TGTGCCAGCAGTTTTATGGGGGAAGGGAGGGGAAACATTCAGTACTTC. Its protein is CASSFMGEGRGNIQYF.

This clonotype was seen many times. This chain links TRBV6-5 with TRBJ1-3, with no clear D. The CDR3 has 13 amino acids. The germline V and J ends were trimmed by 6 bases and 9 bases, with 15 bases remaining between them. Per the germline V gene, CDR1 is MNHEY and CDR2 is SVGAGI. CDR3 residues: CASRNVDGGTIYF. The CDR3 bases are TGTGCCAGCAGAAATGTGGACGGAGGCACCATATATTTT.